Each of the 18 T cell receptor beta chains below was sequenced from the same sample in a study of PD-L1 blockade in urothelial cancer (dated by TCRdb to 2016 to 2017). The library was prepared using the immunoSEQ multiplex PCR assay. TCRdb obtained this table from immuneACCESS and retained in-frame rearrangements with V and J assigned. These tables miss some clones; where compared with another copy, unresolved V genes account for less than half of the shortfall, and the remainder is unexplained. The sample has under 55,000 clones on record, approximately 80% of them singletons. The ten largest make up 5.5% to 7% of the sample. This material consisted of PBMCs, taken around atezolizumab (anti-PD-L1) treatment. These receptors all stem from a man between 40 and 49 years old with urothelial cancer.

The DNA of the CDR3 is TGTGCCAGTATCGCGGGGAACACTGAAGCTTTCTTT. Its protein product is CASIAGNTEAFF. The V and J genes are TRBV19 and TRBJ1-1, with D unresolved. Trimming stripped 7 bases from V and 1 base from J, with 7 bases between. CDR3 length: 12 residues. CDR1 and CDR2 from the germline V gene are LNHDA and SQIVND (reference sequence).

This clone was recorded only once. The genes are TRBV7-2 and TRBJ2-7; possible D gene TRBD2, 5 bases. Trimming removed 6 bases at V and 1 base at J, with 13 bases between. Germline-derived CDR1 and CDR2 are SGHTA and FQGNSA. The CDR3 runs to 14 residues. The DNA of the CDR3 is TGTGCCAGCAGAGGCCGGGATCCTTCCTACGAGCAGTACTTC. Translated: CASRGRDPSYEQYF.

As concerns this clone: The identical CDR3 is also encoded by other nucleotide sequences in the sample. The gene calls are TRBV7-9 and TRBJ1-2; D is uncertain. CDR3 length equals 16 residues. Between the trimmed V and J ends, which lost 1 base and 4 bases, there was a span of 16 bases. Germline V gene sequence: CDR1 SEHNR, CDR2 FQNEAQ (reference sequence). This CDR3 is CASSLGTAGYLYGYTF. Here the CDR3 DNA reads TGTGCCAGCAGCTTAGGAACAGCCGGATACCTCTATGGCTACACCTTC.

As concerns this clone: The sample holds other DNA sequences that translate to the same CDR3. V is TRBV29-1 and J is TRBJ1-2; 8 nucleotides line up with TRBD1. This CDR3 has 14 residues. With V trimmed by 5 bases and J by 4 bases, 9 bases remained unmatched. In germline, CDR1 is SQVTM, CDR2 ANQGSEA. CDR3 loop: CSVRRTGSAYGYTF. For the CDR3, the DNA is TGCAGCGTTCGAAGGACAGGGAGCGCCTATGGCTACACCTTC.

V usage is TRBV19 and J usage is TRBJ1-4, with D tentatively TRBD1 (6 bases). The CDR3 extends over 12 amino acids. The germline CDR1 and CDR2 sequences are LNHDA and SQIVND (reference sequence). Trimming shortened V by 4 bases and J by 7 bases, and 7 bases separated the two germline ends. The CDR3 is CASSTQGEKLFF. CDR3 nucleotides: TGTGCCAGTAGTACACAGGGTGAAAAACTGTTTTTT.

This sequence joins TRBV5-4 and TRBJ2-1, with D possibly TRBD1 on 6 matching bases. Trimming shortened V by 1 base and J by 7 bases, and 12 bases separated the two germline ends. Germline lookup yields CDR1 SGHNT and CDR2 YYREEE (reference sequence). The CDR3 runs to 14 residues. The CDR3 sequence is CASSLREGTNEQFF. CDR3 bases: TGTGCCAGCAGCTTGCGGGAAGGGACAAATGAGCAGTTCTTC.

The chain carries TRBV27 and TRBJ2-3; a weak D match, TRBD1 (5 bases). With 3 bases removed from V and 4 bases from J, the gap between germline ends came to 17 bases. Germline CDR1 is MNHEY and CDR2 is SMNVEV (reference sequence). This CDR3 spans 16 amino acids. CDR3 region: CASSFQPRQGADTQYF. In DNA, the CDR3 is TGTGCCAGCAGTTTCCAACCCCGGCAGGGCGCAGATACGCAGTATTTT.

The CDR3 here is CSVAQAGLGTEAFF. The CDR3 nucleotides are TGCAGCGTTGCACAGGCGGGGTTGGGTACTGAAGCTTTCTTT. This rearrangement joins TRBV29-1 to TRBJ1-1; D is perhaps TRBD1 (5 bases). The germline V gene encodes CDR1 SQVTM and CDR2 ANQGSEA. Deletions cut 4 bases from V and 5 bases from J, with 17 bases between. This CDR3 is 14 amino acids long.

This chain links TRBV5-8 with TRBJ2-5, with TRBD2 as a possible D gene (6 bases). V was cut by 10 bases and J by 5 bases, with 18 bases left in between. Germline V CDR1 and CDR2: SGHTS, YDEGEE. This CDR3 spans 13 amino acids. CDR3 residues: CAPFPRGWETQYF. CDR3 nucleotide sequence: TGTGCCCCCTTCCCTCGGGGGTGGGAGACCCAGTACTTC.

This rearrangement joins TRBV5-1 to TRBJ2-3; 9 bases line up with TRBD2. The CDR3 totals 18 residues. The V segment lost 2 bases and the J segment 2 bases; nucleotides outside the gene matches: 12. Germline assignment: CDR1 SGHRS and CDR2 YFSETQ. CDR3 DNA: TGCGCCAGCAGCTTCGGGCCTAGCGGGGCTCGGGACACAGATACGCAGTATTTT. Translating gives CASSFGPSGARDTDTQYF.

This clone appeared many times. Other DNA sequences of this sample code for an identical CDR3. The J gene is TRBJ1-2, the V gene TRBV4-1, with D perhaps matching TRBD1 (5 bases). The CDR3 runs 13 residues. V was cut by 2 bases and J by 6 bases, with 10 bases left in between. Germline assignment: CDR1 MGHRA and CDR2 YSYEKL. In DNA form, the CDR3 reads TGCGCCAGCAGCCAATCGGGGGGGAATGGCTACACCTTC. Encoded protein: CASSQSGGNGYTF.

The chain carries TRBV6-4 and TRBJ1-5; tentatively, D is TRBD1 (6 bases). CDR1 is MRHNA and CDR2 is SNTAGT in the germline V gene. V dropped 4 bases and J dropped 4 bases, with 17 bases sitting between them. The CDR3 is made up of 16 amino acids. In DNA, the CDR3 is TGTGCCAGCAGTGCCTCCCCAGGGGCCCTAAATCAGCCCCAGCATTTT. This encodes CASSASPGALNQPQHF.

The chain couples TRBV5-6 to TRBJ1-2, with 9 bases lining up with TRBD1. The V segment lost 4 bases and the J segment 4 bases; nucleotides outside the gene matches: 11. The CDR3 loop spans 16 amino acids. In germline, CDR1 is SGHDT, CDR2 YYEEEE. The CDR3 bases are TGTGCCAGCAGCGAAGCCCTACAGGGGGCCGTCTATGGCTACACCTTC. Its translation: CASSEALQGAVYGYTF.

V usage is TRBV30 and J usage is TRBJ1-3; possible D gene TRBD1, 5 bases. Trimming pared 3 bases from V and 3 bases from J, leaving 12 bases between. From germline, CDR1 is GTSNPN and CDR2 SVGIG (reference sequence). This CDR3 is 14 amino acids long. The CDR3 DNA follows: TGTGCCTGGAGAGCAGGGTGGGGTGGAAACACCATATATTTT. Protein product: CAWRAGWGGNTIYF.

The genes are TRBV6-1 and TRBJ1-1, with D perhaps matching TRBD1 (5 bases). Germline-derived CDR1 and CDR2 are MNHNS and SASEGT. Trimming took 6 bases from V and 11 from J, leaving 10 bases between them. This CDR3 is 10 amino acids long. The CDR3 DNA reads TGTGCCAGCAGCCAGGGTGTCGCTTTCTTT. Translation gives CASSQGVAFF.

V usage is TRBV15 and J usage is TRBJ2-7, with 7 bases lining up with TRBD2. CDR3 size: 14 residues. V was clipped by 3 bases and J by 4 bases; unmatched bases: 6. Germline V lookup: CDR1 LNHNV, CDR2 YYDKDF (reference sequence). The CDR3 bases are TGTGCCACCAGCAGTGCTAGCGGCATATACGAGCAGTACTTC. Amino acids: CATSSASGIYEQYF.

The rearrangement links TRBV2 to TRBJ1-1; weak D call: TRBD1 (5 bases). Germline lookup yields CDR1 SNHLY and CDR2 FYNNEI. The CDR3 runs to 14 residues. V was shortened by 7 bases and J by 1 base, with 13 bases between the two germline ends. CDR3 protein: CASTWTRKNTEAFF. DNA for the CDR3: TGTGCCAGCACCTGGACAAGGAAGAACACTGAAGCTTTCTTT.

The chain is built from TRBV7-9 and TRBJ2-7; weak D call: TRBD2 (6 bases). The CDR3 is 15 amino acids. V shed 1 base and J shed 3 bases, with 13 bases lying between them. Germline lookup yields CDR1 SEHNR and CDR2 FQNEAQ (reference sequence). CDR3 protein: CASSLGDSDLYEQYF. The CDR3 DNA follows: TGTGCCAGCAGCTTAGGGGACTCCGACCTCTACGAGCAGTACTTC.